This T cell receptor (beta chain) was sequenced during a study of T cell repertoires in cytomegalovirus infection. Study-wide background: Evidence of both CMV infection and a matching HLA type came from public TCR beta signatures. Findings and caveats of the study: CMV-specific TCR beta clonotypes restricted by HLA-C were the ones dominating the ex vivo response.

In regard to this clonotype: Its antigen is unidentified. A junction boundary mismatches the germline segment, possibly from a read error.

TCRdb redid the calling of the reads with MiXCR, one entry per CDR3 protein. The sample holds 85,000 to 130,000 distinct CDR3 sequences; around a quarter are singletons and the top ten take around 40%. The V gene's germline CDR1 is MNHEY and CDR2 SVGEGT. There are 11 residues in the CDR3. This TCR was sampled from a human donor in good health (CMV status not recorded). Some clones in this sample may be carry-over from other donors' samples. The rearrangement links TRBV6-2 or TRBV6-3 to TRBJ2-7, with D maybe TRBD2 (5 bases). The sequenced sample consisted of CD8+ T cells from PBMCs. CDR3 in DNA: TGTGCCAGCAGTGACTCGGGGGAGCAGTACTTC. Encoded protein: CASSDSGEQYF.